This T cell receptor (beta chain) was sequenced during a study of shared clonotypes between healthy human individuals. On the study more broadly: Contributing individuals were two females and a few males aged 18 to 49.

Measured with immunoSEQ multiplex PCR; TCRdb has only the in-frame clones, and not every one. The profile shows more than 1 million clones, around 78% of them singletons. Findings and caveats of the study: The study found 4.5% to 6% of naive CD4 clonotypes shared across a few donors. Donor scarcity curtailed the genetic and exposure-history diversity represented herein.

CDR1 and CDR2 (germline): MNHEY, SVGAGI. V dropped 5 bases and J dropped 5 bases, with 9 bases sitting between them. This CDR3 contains 12 residues. Every one of the donors was a Caucasian adult that lived in Nashville, Tennessee. Comments on this clone: No antigen is known for it. Other nucleotide sequences from this sample produce the same CDR3.

Sequences were obtained from memory CD4+ T cells from PBMCs. Subset given: CD45RA-negative fraction. The receptor was derived from a man younger than 35 in good health. Some clones in this sample may be carry-over from other donors' samples. The rearrangement uses TRBV6-5 and TRBJ1-2; D call uncertain. The CDR3, as DNA: TGTGCCAGCAGTAGTGGCGGGTATGGCTACACCTTC. Its translation: CASSSGGYGYTF.